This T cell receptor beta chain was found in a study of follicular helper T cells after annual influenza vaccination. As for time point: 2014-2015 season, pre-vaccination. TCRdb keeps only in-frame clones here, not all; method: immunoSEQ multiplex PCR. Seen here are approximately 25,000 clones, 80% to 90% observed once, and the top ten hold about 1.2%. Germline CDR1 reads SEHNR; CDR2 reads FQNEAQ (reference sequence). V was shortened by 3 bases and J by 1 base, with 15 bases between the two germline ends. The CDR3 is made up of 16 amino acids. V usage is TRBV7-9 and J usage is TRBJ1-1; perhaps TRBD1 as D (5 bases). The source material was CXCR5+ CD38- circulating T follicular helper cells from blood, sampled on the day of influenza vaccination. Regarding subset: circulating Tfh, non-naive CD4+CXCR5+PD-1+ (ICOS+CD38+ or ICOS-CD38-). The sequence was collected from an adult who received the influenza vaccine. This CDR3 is CASSLYRTQENTEAFF. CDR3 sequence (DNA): TGTGCCAGCAGCTTGTACAGGACCCAAGAGAACACTGAAGCTTTCTTT.